This TCR beta chain was captured in a study of blood T cell repertoires in COVID-19. The wider study: Italy, Spain and the United States were the sources of the convalescent and acute COVID-19 samples. Nucleic acid was either cDNA or gDNA, and it came from T cells, B-cell-depleted T cells, or PBMCs.

As originally analysed: Using reference gene primer amplification, nucleated cell counts were estimated. The protocol was immunoSEQ multiplex PCR, while the TCRdb copy is restricted to in-frame clones and leaves out a portion. V and J calls and clone size are as listed in that table; D and trimming were resolved from the DNA. This repertoire shows nearly 30,000 clones, nearly 90% found once; its top ten account for 9.9%. Sequencing used peripheral blood. This clonotype was sampled from a human donor in a cohort sampled during active COVID-19.

CDR3 DNA sequence: TGTGCCATCATGAAGGACAGGGGGCGTGAGCAGTACTTC. Protein sequence: CAIMKDRGREQYF. The chain couples TRBV10-3 to TRBJ2-7; the match to TRBD1 covers 11 bases. Germline-derived CDR1 and CDR2 are ENHRY and SYGVKD. The CDR3 spans 13 residues. V trimming: 7 bases; J trimming: 7 bases; junction bases outside the gene matches: 6.